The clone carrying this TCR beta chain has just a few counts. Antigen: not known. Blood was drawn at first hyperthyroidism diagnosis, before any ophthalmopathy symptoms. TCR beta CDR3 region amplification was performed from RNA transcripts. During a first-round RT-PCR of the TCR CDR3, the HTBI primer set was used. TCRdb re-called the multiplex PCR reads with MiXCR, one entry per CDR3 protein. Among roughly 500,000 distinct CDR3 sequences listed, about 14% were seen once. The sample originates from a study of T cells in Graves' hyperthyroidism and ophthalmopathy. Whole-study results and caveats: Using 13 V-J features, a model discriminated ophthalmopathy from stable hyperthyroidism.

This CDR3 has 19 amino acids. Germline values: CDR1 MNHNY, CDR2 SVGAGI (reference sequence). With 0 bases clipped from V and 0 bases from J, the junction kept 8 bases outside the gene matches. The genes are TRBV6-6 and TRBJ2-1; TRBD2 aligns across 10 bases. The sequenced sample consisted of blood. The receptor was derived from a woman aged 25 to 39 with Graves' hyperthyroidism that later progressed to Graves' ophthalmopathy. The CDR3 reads CASSYSWLAGAVSYNEQFF. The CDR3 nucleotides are TGTGCCAGCAGTTACTCTTGGCTAGCGGGAGCAGTCTCCTACAATGAGCAGTTCTTC.